This T cell receptor (beta chain) was documented in a study of blood T cell repertoires in COVID-19. The assay was immunoSEQ multiplex PCR, and TCRdb's table has in-frame clones only and misses some. Here the sample spans some 330,000 clones, 86% being singletons. The sequence was collected from a man younger than 40 who had recovered from COVID-19. The sample comprised PBMCs or T cells enriched from blood (not recorded which).

The CDR3 DNA is TGCAGCGTTAAGACTAGCGGATATACCGGGGAGCTGTTTTTT. Protein product: CSVKTSGYTGELFF. The V call is TRBV29-1, the J call TRBJ2-2; TRBD2 aligns across 9 bases. The junction had 6 bases not matched to a gene; V was cut back by 5 bases and J by 5 bases. The CDR3 spans 14 residues. Germline V gene lookup returns CDR1 SQVTM and CDR2 ANQGSEA.